These T cell receptor beta chains were read from a single sample in a study of blood T cell repertoires in COVID-19. Measured with immunoSEQ multiplex PCR; TCRdb has only the in-frame clones, and not every one. There are about 94,000 clones in the sample; around three quarters occur only once, and less than 20% lies in the top ten. Sequencing was carried out using peripheral blood. The receptors shown here come from a woman of 80 years or more with acute or convalescent COVID-19. Each CDR3 is given with its conserved first and last residue. The order of the fields is clone size, CDR3 length, J gene, D gene, V gene, CDR3 protein, CDR3 DNA. A D gene is named only where the DNA matches it firmly. Clone sizes are given selectively: once, few, many, or a class where the clone is expanded.

-	16	TRBJ1-3	-	TRBV30	CAWSVRGRARGNTIYF	TGTGCCTGGAGTGTACGTGGCAGGGCGAGGGGAAACACCATATATTTT
-	15	TRBJ1-2	-	TRBV15	CATSGSGVGNYGYTF	TGTGCCACCAGCGGTTCGGGGGTTGGCAACTATGGCTACACCTTC
-	16	TRBJ1-5	-	TRBV6-1	CASSELGHGGYQPQHF	TGTGCCAGCAGTGAATTGGGACATGGGGGATACCAGCCCCAGCATTTT
-	13	TRBJ2-2	-	TRBV7-9	CASSAEGGGELFF	TGTGCCAGCAGCGCAGAGGGTGGCGGGGAGCTGTTTTTT
-	14	TRBJ2-1	TRBD2	TRBV7-3	CASSPGLAGNEQFF	TGTGCCAGCAGCCCCGGACTAGCGGGCAATGAGCAGTTCTTC
few	15	TRBJ1-5	TRBD1	TRBV2	CASSGQGVGNQPQHF	TGTGCCAGCAGCGGACAGGGAGTTGGGAATCAGCCCCAGCATTTT
-	16	TRBJ2-7	-	TRBV9	CASSVGDTVQAYEQYF	TGTGCCAGCAGCGTAGGTGATACAGTGCAGGCCTACGAGCAGTACTTC
-	14	TRBJ2-5	TRBD1	TRBV18	CASSRAGGQETQYF	TGTGCCAGCTCACGGGCAGGGGGCCAAGAGACCCAGTACTTC
-	17	TRBJ2-3	TRBD2	TRBV7-8	CASSLRLAGILPDTQYF	TGTGCCAGCAGCCTCAGACTAGCGGGGATTTTACCAGATACGCAGTATTTT
few	12	TRBJ1-2	-	TRBV29-1	CSVVGINYGYTF	TGCAGCGTTGTCGGGATAAACTATGGCTACACCTTC
once	14	TRBJ2-3	TRBD2	TRBV19	CASSESGGADTQYF	TGTGCCAGTAGTGAAAGCGGGGGGGCAGATACGCAGTATTTT
-	17	TRBJ1-2	-	TRBV3-1/TRBV3-2	CASSPNQPGHLTRGYTF	TGTGCCAGCAGCCCGAACCAACCGGGACACCTGACTCGGGGCTACACCTTC
-	12	TRBJ1-6	-	TRBV6-5	CASRSIITPLHF	TGTGCCAGCAGGAGTATTATCACACCCCTCCACTTT
-	18	TRBJ2-2	-	TRBV15	CATSRDPPWRESTGELFF	TGTGCCACCAGCAGAGATCCCCCTTGGAGGGAATCCACCGGGGAGCTGTTTTTT
once	11	TRBJ2-3	-	TRBV7-2	CASSLSDTQYF	TGTGCCAGCAGCTTGAGCGATACGCAGTATTTT
-	16	TRBJ2-2	TRBD2	TRBV11-2	CASSLIAGEITGELFF	TGTGCCAGCAGTCTTATAGCGGGAGAGATTACCGGGGAGCTGTTTTTT
-	15	TRBJ1-1	TRBD1	TRBV19	CASSIGTGLDTEAFF	TGTGCCAGTAGTATAGGGACAGGCCTGGACACTGAAGCTTTCTTT
-	14	TRBJ1-1	-	TRBV7-6	CASSLANRVAEAFF	TGTGCCAGCAGCTTAGCCAACAGGGTTGCTGAAGCTTTCTTT
-	14	TRBJ2-7	-	TRBV27	CASSLGQGLYEQYF	TGTGCCAGCAGTTTAGGGCAGGGTTTATACGAGCAGTACTTC
-	14	TRBJ1-4	TRBD1	TRBV9	CASSGQGANEKLFF	TGTGCCAGCAGCGGACAGGGGGCGAATGAAAAACTGTTTTTT
-	13	TRBJ2-5	-	TRBV5-1	CASSLGAEETQYF	TGCGCCAGCAGCTTGGGGGCAGAAGAGACCCAGTACTTC
-	14	TRBJ1-2	-	TRBV20-1	CSASIGSTLDGYTF	TGCAGTGCTAGTATTGGGAGTACCCTGGATGGCTACACCTTC
-	16	TRBJ2-1	TRBD1	TRBV11-3	CASSLEADRGVNEQFF	TGTGCCAGCAGCTTAGAGGCGGACAGGGGGGTGAATGAGCAGTTCTTC
few	13	TRBJ2-2	-	TRBV12-3/TRBV12-4	CASRVGATGELFF	TGTGCCAGCAGGGTGGGGGCAACCGGGGAGCTGTTTTTT
-	12	TRBJ2-7	-	TRBV28	CASSFSAYEQYF	TGTGCCAGCAGTTTCTCTGCCTACGAGCAGTACTTC
-	14	TRBJ2-1	-	TRBV11-2	CASSQERVYNEQFF	TGTGCCAGCAGTCAAGAGCGGGTGTACAATGAGCAGTTCTTC
-	15	TRBJ2-1	TRBD2	TRBV24-1	CATSDSQGGGNEQFF	TGTGCCACCAGTGATTCGCAGGGCGGGGGGAATGAGCAGTTCTTC